What follows are 26 T cell receptor beta chains derived from one specimen sequenced in a study of radiotherapy plus CTLA-4 blockade in lung cancer. Sequencing was performed with immunoSEQ multiplex PCR; in TCRdb, only in-frame clones are kept and a portion is missing. The table lists 20,000 to 25,000 clones, 70% to 75% of them singletons. The source was peripheral blood, collected from a patient treated with radiotherapy plus ipilimumab. These receptors originate from a human donor with non-small cell lung cancer whose response to radiotherapy plus ipilimumab could not be evaluated.

This rearrangement joins TRBV2 to TRBJ2-1, with a weak D call TRBD1 (6 bases). The CDR3 has 14 residues. Germline V gene data show CDR1 as SNHLY and CDR2 as FYNNEI. V was clipped by 8 bases and J by 5 bases, with 16 bases between them. The CDR3 region has the DNA TGTGCCAGCTTAGGGCAGGGGAGCAACAATGAGCAGTTCTTC. Residues: CASLGQGSNNEQFF. The full variable domain, in which reference TRBV2 and TRBJ2-1 provide the parts outside the CDR3, is EPEVTQTPSHQVTQMGQEVILRCVPISNHLYFYWYRQILGQKVEFLVSFYNNEISEKSEIFDDQFSVERPDGSNFTLKIRSTKLEDSAMYFCASLGQGSNNEQFFGPGTRLTVL.

The V and J genes are TRBV2 and TRBJ2-5; D perhaps matches TRBD2 (6 bases). Trimming removed 11 bases at V and 2 bases at J, with 15 bases between. The CDR3 totals 13 residues. The germline V gene encodes CDR1 SNHLY and CDR2 FYNNEI. The CDR3 DNA sequence: TGTGCCGGCTCCCGGGACTTTCAAGAGACCCAGTACTTC. It translates to CAGSRDFQETQYF.

This clone has more than one count but fewer than ten. This chain links TRBV9 with TRBJ2-5, with TRBD2 matching 8 bases. Per the germline V gene, CDR1 is SGDLS and CDR2 is YYNGEE. With V trimmed by 2 bases and J by 2 bases, 2 bases remained unmatched. This CDR3 is built from 14 residues. In DNA, the CDR3 is TGTGCCAGCAGCGTCTCTAGCGGGCAAGAGACCCAGTACTTC. Protein: CASSVSSGQETQYF.

J is TRBJ1-4 and V is TRBV30; 10 positions agree with TRBD1. V dropped 2 bases and J dropped 4; count of bases not matched to a gene: 7. Germline CDR1 is GTSNPN and CDR2 is SVGIG (reference sequence). The CDR3 is made up of 16 amino acids. As DNA, the CDR3 is TGTGCCTGGAGTCCAGACAGGGGGCGCGTTAATGAAAAACTGTTTTTT. This translates into CAWSPDRGRVNEKLFF.

The chain combines TRBV30 with TRBJ1-5; D unresolved. The CDR3 extends over 14 amino acids. Germline values: CDR1 GTSNPN, CDR2 SVGIG (reference sequence). V dropped 1 base and J dropped 0 bases, with 7 bases sitting between them. As DNA, the CDR3 is TGTGCCTGGAGTGAATCGAGTAGCAATCAGCCCCAGCATTTT. This codes for CAWSESSSNQPQHF.

By share, this clone counts as medium-sized. V and J are TRBV5-1 and TRBJ1-4; D gene unclear. CDR1 and CDR2 from the germline V gene are SGHRS and YFSETQ. This CDR3 contains 14 residues. Trimming shortened V by 4 bases and J by 2 bases, and 9 bases separated the two germline ends. Here the CDR3 DNA reads TGCGCCAGCAGCATCGGGAATACTAATGAAAAACTGTTTTTT. It codes for CASSIGNTNEKLFF. The whole variable domain, filled in from reference TRBV5-1 and TRBJ1-4, reads KAGVTQTPRYLIKTRGQQVTLSCSPISGHRSVSWYQQTPGQGLQFLFEYFSETQRNKGNFPGRFSGRQFSNSRSEMNVSTLELGDSALYLCASSIGNTNEKLFFGSGTQLSVL.

The CDR3, as DNA: TGTGCCAGTAGGCAAGCGGGGGAGACCCAGTACTTC. Residues: CASRQAGETQYF. The chain carries TRBV19 and TRBJ2-5, with 7 bases that match TRBD2. Germline CDR1 LNHDA, CDR2 SQIVND (reference sequence). The CDR3 runs to 12 residues. V shed 6 bases, J shed 5 bases, and the junction held 3 bases outside the gene matches.

V gene TRBV27 combines with J gene TRBJ1-4; weak D call: TRBD1 (6 bases). Germline V gene sequence: CDR1 MNHEY, CDR2 SMNVEV (reference sequence). V lost 6 bases and J lost 7, with 9 bases in between. The CDR3 loop spans 12 amino acids. Here the CDR3 DNA reads TGTGCCAGCAGCGGACAGATTGAAAAACTGTTTTTT. Its protein is CASSGQIEKLFF.

The J gene is TRBJ1-4, the V gene TRBV27; D perhaps matches TRBD1 (6 bases). This CDR3 is 16 amino acids long. The germline gives CDR1 MNHEY, CDR2 SMNVEV (reference sequence). Trimming pared 6 bases from V and 4 bases from J, leaving 18 bases between. The CDR3 protein is CASRTLLQGFNEKLFF. Written as DNA, the CDR3 is TGTGCCAGCAGGACCCTTTTACAGGGCTTTAATGAAAAACTGTTTTTT.

V and J are TRBV19 and TRBJ2-1; 8 positions agree with TRBD2. The CDR3 is 15 amino acids. Unmatched junction bases numbered 9, after V lost 5 bases and J lost 6 bases. Germline V gene sequence: CDR1 LNHDA, CDR2 SQIVND (reference sequence). The CDR3 nucleotides are TGTGCCAGTAGTCCTCGGAGACTAGCGCTCAATGAGCAGTTCTTC. It translates to CASSPRRLALNEQFF.

The J gene is TRBJ1-3, the V gene TRBV5-4; a possible D gene is TRBD1 (6 bases). Germline CDR1 SGHNT, CDR2 YYREEE (reference sequence). V lost 3 bases, J lost 1 base, and 8 bases lay in between. The CDR3 is 14 amino acids. CDR3 amino acids: CASSWDISGNTIYF. The CDR3 coding sequence is TGTGCCAGCAGCTGGGACATTTCTGGAAACACCATATATTTT.

The rearrangement uses TRBV7-2 and TRBJ2-7, with D possibly matching TRBD2 (6 bases). V was clipped by 3 bases and J by 3 bases, with 9 bases between them. The germline V gene encodes CDR1 SGHTA and CDR2 FQGNSA. The CDR3 contains 13 residues. In nucleotides, the CDR3 is TGTGCCAGCAGCTTTGTGGGAGGCTACGAGCAGTACTTC. Its translation: CASSFVGGYEQYF.

The gene calls are TRBV5-6 and TRBJ2-7; D may be TRBD2 (5 bases). Trimming pared 3 bases from V and 3 bases from J, leaving 13 bases between. From germline, CDR1 is SGHDT and CDR2 YYEEEE. The CDR3 consists of 14 residues. CDR3 in amino acids: CASSSVGRDYEQYF. DNA for the CDR3: TGTGCCAGCAGCTCCGTGGGTCGGGACTACGAGCAGTACTTC.

The chain combines TRBV18 with TRBJ1-1, with D maybe TRBD1 (5 bases). CDR3 length: 14 amino acids. Germline-derived CDR1 and CDR2 are KGHSH and LQKENI. V was pared by 3 bases and J by 3 bases, with 11 bases between. CDR3 nucleotides: TGTGCCAGCTCACCTACGGACACCCACACTGAAGCTTTCTTT. Amino acid sequence: CASSPTDTHTEAFF.

The gene calls are TRBV5-1 and TRBJ1-3, with 8 bases identical to TRBD1. Germline V CDR1 and CDR2: SGHRS, YFSETQ. The CDR3 runs 16 residues. V trimming: 0 bases; J trimming: 3 bases; junction bases outside the gene matches: 5. CDR3 amino acids: CASSLAPGQVGNTIYF. The CDR3 nucleotides read TGCGCCAGCAGCTTGGCCCCGGGACAGGTTGGAAACACCATATATTTT. The entire variable domain, with the rest obtained from reference TRBV5-1 and TRBJ1-3, is as follows: KAGVTQTPRYLIKTRGQQVTLSCSPISGHRSVSWYQQTPGQGLQFLFEYFSETQRNKGNFPGRFSGRQFSNSRSEMNVSTLELGDSALYLCASSLAPGQVGNTIYFGEGSWLTVV.

The table lists this clone with a count of one. The rearrangement joins TRBV7-6 to TRBJ1-1; TRBD1 matches 7 bases. Per germline, CDR1 SGHVS and CDR2 FNYEAQ. The junction had 3 bases not matched to a gene; V was cut back by 5 bases and J by 0 bases. This CDR3 contains 14 residues. The DNA for the CDR3 is TGTGCCAGCAGCATGACAGGGATGAACACTGAAGCTTTCTTT. Translated, it gives CASSMTGMNTEAFF.

The V gene is TRBV18, the J gene TRBJ2-7; the D gene is possibly TRBD1 (6 bases). The CDR3 runs 13 residues. V gave up 2 bases and J gave up 5 bases, with 10 bases separating them. CDR1 is KGHSH, CDR2 LQKENI, per germline. This chain's CDR3 is CASSPSGVDEQYF. CDR3 nucleotide sequence: TGTGCCAGCTCACCATCAGGGGTCGACGAGCAGTACTTC.

The gene calls are TRBV6-6 and TRBJ2-7; 8 bases map to TRBD1. After removal of 6 bases from V and 0 bases from J, the junction contained 4 bases not matched to a gene. Germline assignment: CDR1 MNHNY and CDR2 SVGAGI (reference sequence). The CDR3 length is 14 residues. Written as DNA, the CDR3 is TGTGCCAGCAGACGACAGGGGAGCTCCTACGAGCAGTACTTC. Amino acids: CASRRQGSSYEQYF.

The chain couples TRBV5-1 to TRBJ1-2; 7 nucleotides align to TRBD1. There are 13 residues in the CDR3. Germline V gives CDR1 SGHRS, CDR2 YFSETQ. V shed 0 bases, J shed 8 bases, and the junction held 4 bases outside the gene matches. The CDR3 protein is CASSLGTGEGYTF. DNA of the CDR3: TGCGCCAGCAGCTTGGGGACAGGAGAGGGCTACACCTTC.

This clone has a handful of counts. The CDR3 sequence is CASNRAGDRYEQYF. The CDR3 DNA follows: TGTGCCAGCAATCGGGCAGGGGATAGGTACGAGCAGTACTTC. The chain links TRBV28 to TRBJ2-7; D possibly corresponds to TRBD1 (6 bases). V shed 7 bases and J shed 4 bases, with 17 bases lying between them. CDR3 length: 14 amino acids. Germline CDR1 reads MDHEN; CDR2 reads SYDVKM.

This clone was seen only once. This chain uses TRBV6-1 with TRBJ2-5, with 14 bases that match TRBD2. Looked up from germline, CDR1 is MNHNS and CDR2 is SASEGT. Trimming at V came to 4 bases and at J to 4 bases, leaving 8 bases not matched to a gene. This CDR3 spans 17 amino acids. The CDR3 loop is CASSGGTSGSYRETQYF. CDR3 DNA sequence: TGTGCCAGCAGTGGAGGGACTAGCGGGAGTTATCGAGAGACCCAGTACTTC.

Only one count was recorded for this clone. The chain carries TRBV11-2 and TRBJ2-5; TRBD2 agrees at 8 bases. The length of the CDR3 is 15 residues. Germline trimming cut 5 bases from V and 11 bases from J; bases unmatched to any gene: 16. The germline CDR1 and CDR2 sequences are SGHAT and FQNNGV. CDR3 region: CASSARRGGSSEQYF. Written as DNA, the CDR3 is TGTGCCAGCAGCGCCCGCCGGGGGGGAAGCTCGGAGCAGTACTTC.

This clone turned up a few times. The gene calls are TRBV9 and TRBJ2-5, with 7 bases identical to TRBD1. This CDR3 contains 15 residues. Germline CDR1 is SGDLS and CDR2 is YYNGEE. After removal of 3 bases from V and 4 bases from J, the junction contained 9 bases not matched to a gene. CDR3 loop: CASSATIGGGETQYF. CDR3 bases: TGTGCCAGCAGCGCTACCATAGGGGGCGGAGAGACCCAGTACTTC.

This clone was found a few times. V and J are TRBV28 and TRBJ2-2; TRBD2 agrees at 13 bases. The V and J ends lost 7 bases and 3 bases, in that order; junction bases with no gene match: 17. Per germline, CDR1 MDHEN and CDR2 SYDVKM. The length of the CDR3 is 20 residues. This CDR3 is CASTRRGFTSGRADTGELFF. CDR3 DNA: TGTGCCAGCACCCGTCGGGGTTTTACTAGCGGGAGGGCTGACACCGGGGAGCTGTTTTTT.

V usage is TRBV21-1 and J usage is TRBJ2-1; the D call in the table, TRBD2, was not verified against the DNA. TRBV21-1 is given as a pseudogene. The CDR3 runs to 18 residues. CDR3: CASSVNPQGLAGRYEQFF. CDR3 bases: TGTGCCAGCAGCGTAAATCCCCAGGGACTAGCGGGAAGGTATGAGCAGTTCTTC.

J is TRBJ2-5 and V is TRBV18; 10 nucleotides match TRBD2. The end of the DNA is better explained by TRBJ2-7, so the J call may be wrong. Germline V lookup: CDR1 KGHSH, CDR2 LQKENI. The CDR3 runs to 15 residues. CDR3 in amino acids: CASSPTSGVPYEQYF. For the CDR3, the DNA is TGTGCCAGCTCACCAACTAGCGGGGTTCCCTACGAGCAGTACTTC.